This TCR beta chain was obtained from a study of T cells in Graves' hyperthyroidism and ophthalmopathy. General observations from the study: Separation of ophthalmopathy from stable hyperthyroidism was achieved by a 13 V-J model. Blood also held most thyroid clonotypes expanded beyond 0.001.

This clonotype was observed a few times. The antigen is unknown. The germline V gene encodes CDR1 LNHDA and CDR2 SQIVND (reference sequence). V was clipped by 7 bases and J by 10 bases; unmatched bases: 8. The CDR3 runs 13 residues. From RNA transcripts, TCR beta CDR3 regions were amplified. When the TCR CDR3 underwent first-round RT-PCR, the HTBI primer set was used. TCRdb reanalysed the multiplex PCR reads using MiXCR and keeps one entry per CDR3 protein. In the table there are about 690,000 distinct CDR3 sequences, around 15% of which are singletons. Patients between 18 and 65 years old had hyperthyroidism, newly diagnosed and lasting under 2 months.

This TCR was recovered from a man aged 50 to 59 with Graves' hyperthyroidism. The chain uses TRBV19 and TRBJ2-1; 9 nucleotides match TRBD1. The sample consisted of blood. The CDR3 DNA reads as TGTGCCAGTAAGGGGACAGGGACTATAGAGCAGTTCTTC. Its translation is CASKGTGTIEQFF.